This T cell receptor (beta chain) came from a study of neurological immune-mediated disorders. The study's findings and limits: HTLV-1-associated myelopathy had the most TCR clonal expansion, while multiple sclerosis had the least, a level that fell below healthy controls. None of the CDR3 amino acid sequences of expanded clones recurred across subjects, suggesting private repertoires in all groups.

Where libraries were unsorted, they were derived from 2 million PBMCs stored at -80 degrees C. The CDR3 sequence is 14 residues long. Trimming pared 6 bases from V and 5 bases from J, leaving 15 bases between. CDR1 SGHRS and CDR2 YFSETQ come from the germline V gene. In its sample, this clonotype was seen a few times. What it binds is unknown. Every sequencing run gave over 170 million TCR-beta sequences, taken from 15-18 subjects. TCRdb ran MiXCR on the 5' RACE reads and lists one entry per CDR3 protein. The table shows approximately 20,000 distinct CDR3 sequences, with approximately 26% occurring only once.

The sample was PBMCs. The chain uses TRBV5-1 and TRBJ1-5; D not resolved. This TCR derives from a man aged 45-65 years with HTLV-1-associated myelopathy (HAM/TSP). CDR3 DNA: TGCGCCAGCAAGCCGAACCTCGGGGATCAGCCCCAGCATTTT. Translation: CASKPNLGDQPQHF.